This T cell receptor (beta chain) was sequenced in a study of blood T cell repertoires in COVID-19. Sequencing was performed with immunoSEQ multiplex PCR; in TCRdb, only in-frame clones are kept and a portion is missing. Counted here are around 70,000 clones, approximately 78% occurring once; the ten biggest clones make up roughly 15%. The sequenced material came from peripheral blood. This receptor was obtained from a human donor in a cohort sampled during active COVID-19.

Written as DNA, the CDR3 is TGTGCCTGGGGGGGGCCCGGGGGCTACACCTTC. Translation: CAWGGPGGYTF. The J gene is TRBJ1-2, the V gene TRBV30; tentative D call: TRBD1 (6 bases). Between the trimmed V and J ends, which lost 5 bases and 8 bases, there was a span of 12 bases. CDR3 length equals 11 residues. CDR1 and CDR2 from the germline V gene are GTSNPN and SVGIG (reference sequence).